Included here is one T cell receptor beta chain sequence, with context. The data derive from a study of Ad26.COV2.S vaccination and SARS-CoV-2 variants. Study as a whole: The donor was enrolled in the Ad26.COV2.S arm of the COV1001 trial.

Treatment noted: about 20 received Ad26.COV2.S at low or high dose, single or two shots; 5 received placebo; per-sample allocation not given. All samples were drawn on day 63, counting from the first vaccine or placebo injection. Libraries were prepared by immunoSEQ multiplex PCR; TCRdb keeps only in-frame clonotypes and omits some of them. The sample records more than 300,000 clones, about 89% being singletons. V was cut by 1 base and J by 4 bases, with 13 bases left in between. Germline V gene lookup returns CDR1 ENHRY and CDR2 SYGVKD. The length of the CDR3 is 15 residues. The sample in question was peripheral blood, obtained in a trial of Ad26.COV2.S vaccine versus placebo. This receptor was obtained from a person aged 18-60 years who received the Ad26.COV2.S COVID-19 vaccine or a placebo. The chain employs TRBV10-3 and TRBJ1-1, with D tentatively TRBD1 (6 bases). Here the CDR3 DNA reads TGTGCCATCAGTGAGTTCGGGGGCGCGGGCACTGAAGCTTTCTTT. Its protein is CAISEFGGAGTEAFF.